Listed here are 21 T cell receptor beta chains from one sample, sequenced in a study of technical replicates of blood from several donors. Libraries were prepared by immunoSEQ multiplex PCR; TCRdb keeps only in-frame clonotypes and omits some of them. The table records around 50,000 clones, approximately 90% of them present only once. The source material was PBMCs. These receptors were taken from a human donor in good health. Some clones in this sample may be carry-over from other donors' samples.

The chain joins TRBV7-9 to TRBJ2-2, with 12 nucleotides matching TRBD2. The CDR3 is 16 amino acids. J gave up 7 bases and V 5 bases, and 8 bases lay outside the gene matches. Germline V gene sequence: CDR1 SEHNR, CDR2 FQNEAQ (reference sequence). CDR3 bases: TGTGCCAGCAGCCAACCTAGCGGGAGGGCCCTCGGGGAGCTGTTTTTT. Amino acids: CASSQPSGRALGELFF. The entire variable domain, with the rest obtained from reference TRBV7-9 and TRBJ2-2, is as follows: DTGVSQNPRHKITKRGQNVTFRCDPISEHNRLYWYRQTLGQGPEFLTYFQNEAQLEKSRLLSDRFSAERPKGSFSTLEIQRTEQGDSAMYLCASSQPSGRALGELFFGEGSRLTVL.

CDR3 sequence: CASSLTGGQDFMYEQYF. In DNA form, the CDR3 reads TGTGCCAGCAGCTTAACGGGGGGACAGGATTTTATGTACGAGCAGTACTTC. The chain joins TRBV7-3 to TRBJ2-7, with 8 bases fitting TRBD1. The CDR3 length is 17 residues. Germline values: CDR1 SGHTA, CDR2 FQGTGA. V was clipped by 0 bases and J by 4 bases; unmatched bases: 11.

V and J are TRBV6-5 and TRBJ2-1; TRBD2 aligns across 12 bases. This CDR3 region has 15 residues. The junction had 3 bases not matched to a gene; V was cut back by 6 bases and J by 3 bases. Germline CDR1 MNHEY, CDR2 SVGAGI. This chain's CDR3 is CASSVTSGSYNEQFF. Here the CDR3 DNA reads TGTGCCAGCAGCGTGACTAGCGGGAGCTACAATGAGCAGTTCTTC.

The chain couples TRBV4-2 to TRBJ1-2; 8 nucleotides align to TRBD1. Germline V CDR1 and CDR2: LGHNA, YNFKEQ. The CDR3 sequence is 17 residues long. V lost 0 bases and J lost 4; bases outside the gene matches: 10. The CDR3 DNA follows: TGTGCCAGCAGCCAAGATATTTCACAGGGGGGAATCTATGGCTACACCTTC. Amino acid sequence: CASSQDISQGGIYGYTF.

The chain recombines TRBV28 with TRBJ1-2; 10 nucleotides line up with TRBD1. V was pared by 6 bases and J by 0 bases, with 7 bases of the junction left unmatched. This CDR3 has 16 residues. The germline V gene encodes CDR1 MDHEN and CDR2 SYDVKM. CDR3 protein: CASRSGTGDPNYGYTF. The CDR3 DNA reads TGTGCCAGCAGGTCCGGGACAGGGGACCCTAACTATGGCTACACCTTC.

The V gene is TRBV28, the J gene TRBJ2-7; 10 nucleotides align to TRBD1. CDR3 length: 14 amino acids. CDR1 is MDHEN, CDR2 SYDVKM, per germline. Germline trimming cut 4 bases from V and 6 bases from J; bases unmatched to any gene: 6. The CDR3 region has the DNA TGTGCCAGCAGTTACTCGGACAGGGGGGGCGAGCAGTACTTC. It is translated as CASSYSDRGGEQYF.

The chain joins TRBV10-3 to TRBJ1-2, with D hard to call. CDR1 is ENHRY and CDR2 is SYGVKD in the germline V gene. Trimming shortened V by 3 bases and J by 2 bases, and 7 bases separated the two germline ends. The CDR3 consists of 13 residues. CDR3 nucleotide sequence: TGTGCCATCAGTGAAGCGGTAAACTATGGCTACACCTTC. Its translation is CAISEAVNYGYTF.

The CDR3 coding sequence is TGTGCCAGCAGAAAGTGGACAGGGGAGGGATCACCCCTCCACTTT. It translates to CASRKWTGEGSPLHF. This chain uses TRBV6-5 with TRBJ1-6; 9 nucleotides line up with TRBD1. Germline CDR1 and CDR2: MNHEY and SVGAGI. CDR3 length: 15 amino acids. The V gene end was trimmed by 6 bases and the J gene end by 10 bases; junction bases not matched to a gene: 10.

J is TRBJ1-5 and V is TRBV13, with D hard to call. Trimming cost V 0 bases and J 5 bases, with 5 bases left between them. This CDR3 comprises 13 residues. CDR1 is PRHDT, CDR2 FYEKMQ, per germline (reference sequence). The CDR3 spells CASSLGRDQPQHF. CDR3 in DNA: TGTGCCAGCAGCTTAGGCCGCGATCAGCCCCAGCATTTT.

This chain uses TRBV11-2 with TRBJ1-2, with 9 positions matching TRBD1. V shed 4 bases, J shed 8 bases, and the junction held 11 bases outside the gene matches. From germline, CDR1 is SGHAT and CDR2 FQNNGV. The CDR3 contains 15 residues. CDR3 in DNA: TGTGCCAGCAGCTCCTGGACAGGGGCCCCTGGCGGCTACACCTTC. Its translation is CASSSWTGAPGGYTF.

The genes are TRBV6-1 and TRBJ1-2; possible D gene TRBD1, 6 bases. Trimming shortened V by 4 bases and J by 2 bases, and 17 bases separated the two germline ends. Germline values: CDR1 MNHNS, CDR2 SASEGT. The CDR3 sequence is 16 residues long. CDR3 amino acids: CASSAQGSQGNYGYTF. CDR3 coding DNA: TGTGCCAGCAGTGCCCAGGGGTCACAGGGCAACTATGGCTACACCTTC.

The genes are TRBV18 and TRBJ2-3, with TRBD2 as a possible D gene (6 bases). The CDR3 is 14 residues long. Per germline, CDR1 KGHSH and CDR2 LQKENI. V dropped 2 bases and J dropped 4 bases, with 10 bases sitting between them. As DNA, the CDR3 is TGTGCCAGCTCACCAGGTCGCGGGGCAGATACGCAGTATTTT. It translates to CASSPGRGADTQYF.

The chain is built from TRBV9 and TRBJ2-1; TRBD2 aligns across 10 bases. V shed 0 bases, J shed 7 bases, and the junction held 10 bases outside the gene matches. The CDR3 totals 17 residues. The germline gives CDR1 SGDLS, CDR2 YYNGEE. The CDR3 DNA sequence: TGTGCCAGCAGCGTAGAGGTAGCGGGAGGCCTAGTAAATGAGCAGTTCTTC. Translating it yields CASSVEVAGGLVNEQFF.

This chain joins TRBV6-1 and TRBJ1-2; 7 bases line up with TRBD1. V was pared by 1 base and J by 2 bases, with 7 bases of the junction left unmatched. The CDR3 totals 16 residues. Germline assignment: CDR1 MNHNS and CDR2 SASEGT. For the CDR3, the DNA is TGTGCCAGCAGTGAAGTTGGTACAGGGGCGAACTATGGCTACACCTTC. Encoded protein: CASSEVGTGANYGYTF.

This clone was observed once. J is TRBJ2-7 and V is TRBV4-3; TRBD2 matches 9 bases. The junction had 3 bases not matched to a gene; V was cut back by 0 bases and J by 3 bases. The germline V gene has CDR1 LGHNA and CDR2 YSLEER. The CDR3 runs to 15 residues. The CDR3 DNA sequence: TGCGCCAGCAGCCAAGATTCTAGCGGGAACTACGAGCAGTACTTC. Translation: CASSQDSSGNYEQYF.

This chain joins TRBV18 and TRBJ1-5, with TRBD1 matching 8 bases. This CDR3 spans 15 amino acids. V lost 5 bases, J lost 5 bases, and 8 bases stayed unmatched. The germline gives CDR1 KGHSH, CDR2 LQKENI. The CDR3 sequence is CASSIGQGGDQPQHF. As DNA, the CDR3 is TGTGCCAGCTCAATCGGACAGGGCGGGGATCAGCCCCAGCATTTT.

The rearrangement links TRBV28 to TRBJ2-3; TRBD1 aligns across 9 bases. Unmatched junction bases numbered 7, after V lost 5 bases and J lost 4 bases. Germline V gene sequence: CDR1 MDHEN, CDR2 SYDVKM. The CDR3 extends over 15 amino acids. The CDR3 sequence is CASSRRDRDSDTQYF. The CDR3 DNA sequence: TGTGCCAGCAGTCGGCGGGACAGGGATTCAGATACGCAGTATTTT.

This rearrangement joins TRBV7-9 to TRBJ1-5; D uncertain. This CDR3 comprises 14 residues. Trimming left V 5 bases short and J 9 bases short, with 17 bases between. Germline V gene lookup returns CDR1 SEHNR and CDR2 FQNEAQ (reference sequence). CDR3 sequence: CASSPERHPGPQHF. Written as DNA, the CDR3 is TGTGCCAGCAGCCCCGAACGGCACCCAGGGCCCCAGCATTTT.

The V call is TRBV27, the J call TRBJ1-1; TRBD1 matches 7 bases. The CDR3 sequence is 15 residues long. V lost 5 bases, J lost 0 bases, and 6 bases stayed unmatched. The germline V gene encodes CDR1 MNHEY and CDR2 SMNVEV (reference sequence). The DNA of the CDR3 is TGTGCCAGCAGTAGAGGACAGGTTTTGAACACTGAAGCTTTCTTT. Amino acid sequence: CASSRGQVLNTEAFF.

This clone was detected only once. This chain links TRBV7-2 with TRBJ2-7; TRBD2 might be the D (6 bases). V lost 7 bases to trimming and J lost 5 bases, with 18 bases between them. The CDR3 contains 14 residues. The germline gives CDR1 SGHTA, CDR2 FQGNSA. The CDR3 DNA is TGTGCCAGCACCCCCGCACTAGCTGGCCACGAGCAGTACTTC. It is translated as CASTPALAGHEQYF. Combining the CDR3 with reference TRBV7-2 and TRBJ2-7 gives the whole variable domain GAGVSQSPSNKVTEKGKDVELRCDPISGHTALYWYRQSLGQGLEFLIYFQGNSAPDKSGLPSDRFSAERTGGSVSTLTIQRTQQEDSAVYLCASTPALAGHEQYFGPGTRLTVT.

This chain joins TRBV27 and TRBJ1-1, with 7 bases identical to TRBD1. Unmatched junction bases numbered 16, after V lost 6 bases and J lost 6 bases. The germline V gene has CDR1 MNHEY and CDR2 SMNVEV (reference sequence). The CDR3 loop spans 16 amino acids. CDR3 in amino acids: CASSLLGIQGNSEAFF. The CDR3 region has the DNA TGTGCCAGCAGCCTCTTGGGAATACAGGGGAATTCTGAAGCTTTCTTT.